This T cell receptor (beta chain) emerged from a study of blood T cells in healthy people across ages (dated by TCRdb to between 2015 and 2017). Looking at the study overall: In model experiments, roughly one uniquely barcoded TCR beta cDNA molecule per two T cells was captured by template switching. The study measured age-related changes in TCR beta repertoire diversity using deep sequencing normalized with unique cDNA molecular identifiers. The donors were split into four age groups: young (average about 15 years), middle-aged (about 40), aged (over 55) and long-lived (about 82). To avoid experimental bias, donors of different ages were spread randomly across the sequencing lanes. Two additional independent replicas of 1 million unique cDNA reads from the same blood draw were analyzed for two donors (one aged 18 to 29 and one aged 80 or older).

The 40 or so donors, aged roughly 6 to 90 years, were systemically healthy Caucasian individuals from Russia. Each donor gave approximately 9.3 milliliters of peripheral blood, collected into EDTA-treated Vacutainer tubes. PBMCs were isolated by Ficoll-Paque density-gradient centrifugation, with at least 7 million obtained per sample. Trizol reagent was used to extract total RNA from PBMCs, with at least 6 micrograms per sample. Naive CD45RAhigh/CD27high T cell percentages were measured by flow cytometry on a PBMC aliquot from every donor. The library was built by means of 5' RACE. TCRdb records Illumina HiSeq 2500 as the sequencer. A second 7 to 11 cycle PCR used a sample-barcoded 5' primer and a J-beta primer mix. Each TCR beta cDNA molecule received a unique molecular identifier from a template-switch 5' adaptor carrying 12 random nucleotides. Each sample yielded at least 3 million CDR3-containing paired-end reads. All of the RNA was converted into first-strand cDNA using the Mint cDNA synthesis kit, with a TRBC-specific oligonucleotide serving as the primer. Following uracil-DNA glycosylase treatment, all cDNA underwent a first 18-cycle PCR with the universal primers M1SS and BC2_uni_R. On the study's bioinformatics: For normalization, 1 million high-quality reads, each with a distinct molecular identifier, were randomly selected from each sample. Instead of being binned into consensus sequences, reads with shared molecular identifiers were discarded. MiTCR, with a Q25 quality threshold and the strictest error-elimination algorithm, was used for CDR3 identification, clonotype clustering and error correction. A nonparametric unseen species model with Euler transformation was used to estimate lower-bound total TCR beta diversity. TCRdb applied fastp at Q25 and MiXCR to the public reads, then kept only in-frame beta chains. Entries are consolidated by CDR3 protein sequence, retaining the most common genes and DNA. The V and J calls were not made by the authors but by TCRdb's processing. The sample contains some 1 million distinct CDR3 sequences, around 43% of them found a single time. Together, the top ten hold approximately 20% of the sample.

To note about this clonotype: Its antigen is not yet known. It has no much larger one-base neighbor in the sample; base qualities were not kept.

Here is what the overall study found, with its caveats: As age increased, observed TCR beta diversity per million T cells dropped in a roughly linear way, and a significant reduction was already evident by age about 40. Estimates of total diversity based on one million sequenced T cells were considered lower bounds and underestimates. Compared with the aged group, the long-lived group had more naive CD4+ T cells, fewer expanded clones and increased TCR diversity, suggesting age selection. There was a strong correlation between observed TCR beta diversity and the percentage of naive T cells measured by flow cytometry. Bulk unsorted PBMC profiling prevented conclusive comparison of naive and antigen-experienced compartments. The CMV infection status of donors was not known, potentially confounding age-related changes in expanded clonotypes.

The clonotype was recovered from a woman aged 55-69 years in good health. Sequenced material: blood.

At the DNA level, the sequence is TGTGCCAGCAGCCAACGACTAGCGGGTGCCTACAATGAGCAGTTCTTC. This gives the protein CASSQRLAGAYNEQFF. The V and J genes are TRBV7-2 and TRBJ2-1, and TRBD2 matches 10 of the central bases. V lost 5 bases and J lost 2 bases, and the count of bases not matched to a germline gene is 6. CDR1 and CDR2 are read off the germline V gene as SGHTA and FQGNSA. The CDR3 has 16 amino acids, counting the end cysteine and phenylalanine. The only DNA kept is the CDR3, 48 bases in frame from the first base.